This is a list of T cell receptor beta chains from one sample in a study of blood T cell repertoires in COVID-19. The method was immunoSEQ multiplex PCR; TCRdb's version includes in-frame clones alone and lacks a portion of them. Of around 180,000 clones in the sample, about nine tenths were seen once. Input material: peripheral blood. Source of these receptors: a man aged 60 to 69 with acute or convalescent COVID-19. CDR3s leave out the opening cysteine and the closing phenylalanine or tryptophan. The order of the fields is J gene, V gene, D gene, CDR3 protein. A D gene is named only where the DNA matches it firmly.

TRBJ1-2	TRBV19	NA	ASCLDRRLSNYGYT
TRBJ2-1	TRBV7-9	NA	ASSSTRGSGEQF
TRBJ1-4	TRBV5-1	NA	ASRATRSSEKLF
TRBJ2-2	TRBV6-2/TRBV6-3	TRBD2	ASSSVRLAGGTGELF
TRBJ1-1	TRBV5-1	TRBD1	ASSRTGGNTEAF
TRBJ1-1	TRBV27	TRBD1	ASSPDRGRYTEAF
TRBJ1-1	TRBV25-1	TRBD1	ASSEQGARITEAF
TRBJ1-1	TRBV19	NA	ASIQDTEAF
TRBJ2-1	TRBV24-1	TRBD2	ATSDSTSGYEQF
TRBJ2-7	TRBV27	TRBD1	ASGRQGLYEQY
TRBJ2-7	TRBV4-3	TRBD2	ASSQETSGRQYEQY
TRBJ2-5	TRBV7-9	TRBD2	ASSLAAGGETQY
TRBJ1-4	TRBV10-3	NA	AISEGPFRGEKLF
TRBJ1-1	TRBV25-1	NA	ASSGDMQDTEAF
TRBJ1-3	TRBV5-1	NA	ASSSSYSSSGNTIY
TRBJ2-1	TRBV10-3	NA	AISESRAGADNEQF
TRBJ2-3	TRBV6-4	NA	ASSDDRSTDTQY
TRBJ2-5	TRBV7-3	TRBD2	ASSPLGLAGSTQETQY
TRBJ1-2	TRBV19	NA	ASSITGRGYT
TRBJ1-1	TRBV27	NA	ASSLYRAANTEAF
TRBJ2-1	TRBV12-5	TRBD1	ASGFPGQGNEQF
TRBJ2-5	TRBV7-9	NA	ASSRDGPQY
TRBJ2-3	TRBV19	TRBD1	ASSARGLTDTQY
TRBJ2-7	TRBV30	TRBD2	ASAGETSYEQY
TRBJ1-1	TRBV6-5	TRBD1	ASSTTGATEAF
TRBJ1-6	TRBV9	NA	ASSVATAGGGNSPLH
TRBJ1-2	TRBV5-1	TRBD1	ASSFTGDYGYT
TRBJ1-1	TRBV19	NA	ASSVTGNTEAF
TRBJ1-1	TRBV4-1	NA	ASSQEQQARTEAF
TRBJ1-2	TRBV5-6	TRBD1	ASSLGDSKFSNYGYT
TRBJ2-3	TRBV11-2	TRBD2	ASSETSGASTDTQY
TRBJ2-1	TRBV18	TRBD2	ASSPRTGGPNEQF
TRBJ2-7	TRBV5-1	TRBD2	ASSLTAGGGYEQY
TRBJ1-5	TRBV6-5	NA	ASTLRSGNQPQH
TRBJ1-2	TRBV19	NA	ASKDRIDYGYT
TRBJ1-1	TRBV19	NA	ASSIDVGGYTEAF
TRBJ1-1	TRBV6-5	NA	ASGISIGGTEAF
TRBJ1-6	TRBV18	NA	ASSPTGESPLH
TRBJ1-2	TRBV27	TRBD1	ASSLGTGGSWYGYT
TRBJ2-3	TRBV6-5	NA	ASRSTFSSTDTQY
TRBJ1-5	TRBV9	TRBD1	ASSPTGWGNQPQH
TRBJ1-1	TRBV6-7	NA	ASKGWRGGRTEAF
TRBJ1-4	TRBV10-3	TRBD1	AISDNRGGEKLF
TRBJ1-1	TRBV2	NA	ASSPRRVDTEAF
TRBJ2-1	TRBV4-2	TRBD1	ASSQDPSGTGGNEQF
TRBJ2-2	TRBV11-3	TRBD2	ASSPGTSGGTNTGELF